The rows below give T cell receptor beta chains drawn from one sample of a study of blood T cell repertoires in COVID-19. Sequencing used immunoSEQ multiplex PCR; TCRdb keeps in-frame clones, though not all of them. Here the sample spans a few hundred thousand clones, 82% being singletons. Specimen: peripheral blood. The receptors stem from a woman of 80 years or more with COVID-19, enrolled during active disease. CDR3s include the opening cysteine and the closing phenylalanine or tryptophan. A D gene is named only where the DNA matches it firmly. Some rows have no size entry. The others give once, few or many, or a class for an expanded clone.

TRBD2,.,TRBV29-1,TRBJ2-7,CSVETSGRREQYF,TGCAGCGTTGAGACTAGCGGGAGAAGGGAGCAGTACTTC
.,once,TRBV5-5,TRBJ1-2,CASSLRREDWDNLYGYTF,TGTGCCAGCAGCTTGCGCAGGGAAGACTGGGATAACCTATATGGCTACACCTTC
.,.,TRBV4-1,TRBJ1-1,CASSQPINVQGANTEAFF,TGCGCCAGCAGCCAACCTATTAACGTACAGGGCGCGAACACTGAAGCTTTCTTT
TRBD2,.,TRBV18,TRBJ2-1,CASSRGLEEVDEQFF,TGTGCCAGCTCACGGGGACTAGAGGAGGTCGATGAGCAGTTCTTC
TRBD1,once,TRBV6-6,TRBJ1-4,CASSPRGQGYATNEKLFF,TGTGCCAGCAGTCCTCGGGGACAGGGGTACGCAACTAATGAAAAACTGTTTTTT
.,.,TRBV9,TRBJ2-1,CASSVALGGVSNEQFF,TGTGCCAGCAGCGTCGCCTTAGGAGGGGTATCCAATGAGCAGTTCTTC
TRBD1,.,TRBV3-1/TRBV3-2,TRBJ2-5,CASSLTGTGHRRTQYF,TGTGCCAGCAGCCTGACCGGGACAGGGCATCGACGGACCCAGTACTTC
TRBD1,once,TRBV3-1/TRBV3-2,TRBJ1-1,CASSLTGQGTEAFF,TGTGCCAGCAGCCTGACAGGGCAGGGCACTGAAGCTTTCTTT
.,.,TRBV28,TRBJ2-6,CASSSRGANVLTF,TGTGCCAGCAGTTCCCGTGGGGCCAACGTCCTGACTTTC
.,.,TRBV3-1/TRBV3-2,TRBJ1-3,CASSQGSGRGNTIYF,TGTGCCAGCAGCCAAGGTAGCGGTCGAGGAAACACCATATATTTT
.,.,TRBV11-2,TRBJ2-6,CASSHYRVTDSGANVLTF,TGTGCCAGCAGCCACTACAGGGTAACGGACTCTGGGGCCAACGTCCTGACTTTC
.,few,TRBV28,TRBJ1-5,CASRPDTVQPQHF,TGTGCCAGCAGGCCTGATACGGTTCAGCCCCAGCATTTT
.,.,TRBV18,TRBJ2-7,CASSPPYKAGAQYF,TGTGCCAGCTCACCACCTTATAAGGCGGGGGCACAGTACTTC
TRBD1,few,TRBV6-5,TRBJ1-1,CASSYSGQGAEAFF,TGTGCCAGCAGTTACTCGGGTCAGGGGGCTGAAGCTTTCTTT
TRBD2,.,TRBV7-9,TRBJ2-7,CASSSIAGGSYEQYF,TGTGCCAGCAGCTCTATAGCGGGAGGCTCCTACGAGCAGTACTTC
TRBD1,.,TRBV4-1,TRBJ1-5,CASSQEGGTGRNQPQHF,TGCGCCAGCAGCCAAGAAGGTGGGACAGGGCGCAATCAGCCCCAGCATTTT
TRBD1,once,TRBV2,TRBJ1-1,CASSETGAEGTEAFF,TGTGCCAGCAGTGAAACAGGGGCGGAGGGTACTGAAGCTTTCTTT
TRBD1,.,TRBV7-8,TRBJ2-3,CASSGQGITDTQYF,TGTGCCAGCAGCGGACAGGGGATCACAGATACGCAGTATTTT
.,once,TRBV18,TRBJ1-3,CASSPLEGSSGNTIYF,TGTGCCAGCTCACCACTGGAGGGGAGCTCTGGAAACACCATATATTTT
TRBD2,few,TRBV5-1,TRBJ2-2,CASSSGTSGTGELFF,TGCGCCAGCAGCTCCGGGACTAGCGGCACCGGGGAGCTGTTTTTT
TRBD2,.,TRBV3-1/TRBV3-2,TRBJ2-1,CASSGTSGYNEQFF,TGTGCCAGCAGCGGAACTAGCGGGTACAATGAGCAGTTCTTC
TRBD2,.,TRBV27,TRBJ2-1,CASSSFPSSGNEQFF,TGTGCCAGCAGTTCATTTCCTTCTAGCGGGAATGAGCAGTTCTTC
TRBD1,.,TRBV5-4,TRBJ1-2,CASSSRTGIYGYTF,TGTGCCAGCAGCTCCAGGACAGGAATCTATGGCTACACCTTC
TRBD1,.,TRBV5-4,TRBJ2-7,CASSYGTGGLLEQYF,TGTGCCAGCAGCTACGGGACAGGGGGCTTACTCGAGCAGTACTTC
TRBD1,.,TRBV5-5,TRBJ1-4,CASSPTRTGVDIREKLFF,TGTGCCAGCAGCCCTACCCGGACAGGGGTCGATATAAGGGAAAAACTGTTTTTT
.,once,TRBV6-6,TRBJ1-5,CASSRDSNQPQHF,TGTGCCAGCAGTCGGGACTCCAATCAGCCCCAGCATTTT
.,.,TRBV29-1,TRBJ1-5,CSVEDQRGQPQHF,TGCAGCGTTGAAGATCAACGGGGTCAGCCCCAGCATTTT